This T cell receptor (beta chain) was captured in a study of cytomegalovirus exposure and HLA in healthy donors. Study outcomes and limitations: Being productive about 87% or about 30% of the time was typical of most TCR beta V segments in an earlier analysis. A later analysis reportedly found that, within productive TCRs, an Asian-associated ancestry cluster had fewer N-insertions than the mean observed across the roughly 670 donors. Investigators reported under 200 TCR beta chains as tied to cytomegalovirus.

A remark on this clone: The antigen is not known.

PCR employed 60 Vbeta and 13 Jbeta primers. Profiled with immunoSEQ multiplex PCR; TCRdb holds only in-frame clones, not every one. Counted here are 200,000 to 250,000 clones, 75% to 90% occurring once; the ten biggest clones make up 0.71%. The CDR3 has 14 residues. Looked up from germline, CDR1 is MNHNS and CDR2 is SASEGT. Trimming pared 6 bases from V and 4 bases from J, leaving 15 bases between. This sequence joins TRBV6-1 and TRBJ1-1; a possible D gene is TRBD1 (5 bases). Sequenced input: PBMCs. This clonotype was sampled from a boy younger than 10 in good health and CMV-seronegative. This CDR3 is CASSPMGRGTEAFF. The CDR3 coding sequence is TGTGCCAGCAGCCCCATGGGGCGAGGCACTGAAGCTTTCTTT.